The present T cell receptor beta chain was sequenced within a study of blood T cell repertoires in COVID-19. Sequencing used immunoSEQ multiplex PCR; TCRdb keeps in-frame clones, though not all of them. The sample consists of tens of thousands of clones, around 86% of them appearing once. Between the trimmed V and J ends, which lost 6 bases and 5 bases, there was a span of 13 bases. The CDR3 has 13 residues. CDR1 is SNHLY and CDR2 is FYNNEI in the germline V gene. This chain uses TRBV2 with TRBJ1-1, with D maybe TRBD1 (6 bases). The specimen was peripheral blood. This clonotype originated in a woman older than 75 with acute or convalescent COVID-19. This CDR3 reads CASSLQGRTEAFF. CDR3 DNA sequence: TGTGCCAGCAGCCTTCAGGGGCGAACTGAAGCTTTCTTT. The full variable domain, rest sourced from reference TRBV2 and TRBJ1-1, is EPEVTQTPSHQVTQMGQEVILRCVPISNHLYFYWYRQILGQKVEFLVSFYNNEISEKSEIFDDQFSVERPDGSNFTLKIRSTKLEDSAMYFCASSLQGRTEAFFGQGTRLTVV.